The TCR beta chain under discussion was sequenced for a study of T cell repertoires in cytomegalovirus infection. Trimming took off 7 bases at V and 7 bases at J, with 11 bases between the two ends. The CDR3 covers 12 residues. Germline-derived CDR1 and CDR2 are SNHLY and FYNNEI. TCRdb called the reads again in MiXCR, with one record for every CDR3 protein. The table lists roughly 280,000 distinct CDR3 sequences, roughly a fifth of them singletons, with about 21% in the top ten. This clonotype was seen only once. As yet, its antigen is unknown. This TCR derives from a human donor in good health (CMV status not recorded). Some clones in this sample may be carry-over from other donors' samples. Sequencing used cultured PBMCs, obtained from culture after CMV antigen stimulation. The chain couples TRBV2 to TRBJ2-1; D may be TRBD2 (7 bases). CDR3 coding DNA: TGTGCCAGCACCGAGGGGGGGAATGAGCAGTTCTTC. Translated, it gives CASTEGGNEQFF.